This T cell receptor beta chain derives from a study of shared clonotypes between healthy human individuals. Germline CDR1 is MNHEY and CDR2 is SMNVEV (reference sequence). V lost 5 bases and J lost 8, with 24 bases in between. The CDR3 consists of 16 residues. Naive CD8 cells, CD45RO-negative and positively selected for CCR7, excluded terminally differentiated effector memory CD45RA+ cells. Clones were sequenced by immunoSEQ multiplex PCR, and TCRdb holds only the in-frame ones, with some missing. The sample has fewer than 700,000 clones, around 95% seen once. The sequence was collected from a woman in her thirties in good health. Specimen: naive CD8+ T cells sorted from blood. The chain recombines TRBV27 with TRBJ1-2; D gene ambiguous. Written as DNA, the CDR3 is TGTGCCAGCAGTCCGCTTTTCGAACAGTCAGACGGGGGCTACACCTTC. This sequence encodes CASSPLFEQSDGGYTF.